This T cell receptor beta chain originates from a study of T-cell reconstitution after alpha-beta-depleted transplantation in children. This clonotype came up many times. The CDR3 is 16 residues long. The germline CDR1 and CDR2 sequences are SEHNR and FQNEAQ (reference sequence). With V trimmed by 0 bases and J by 2 bases, 3 bases remained unmatched. For TCRbeta, the library was prepared with unique molecular identifiers. A single record per CDR3 protein comes from TCRdb applying MiXCR to the PCR reads. The sample records about 110,000 distinct CDR3 sequences, roughly 23% being singletons. The chain links TRBV7-9 to TRBJ2-1, with TRBD1 matching 8 bases. This sequence originates from a male patient aged 2 to 9 who had a stem cell transplant for chronic granulomatous disease, so the T cells may come from the graft donor. The specimen was PBMCs, mostly from graft donor cells, collected 180 days after TCRalphabeta/CD19-depleted stem cell transplant. CDR3 sequence (DNA): TGTGCCAGCAGCTTAGCGAACAGGGGGACCTACAATGAGCAGTTCTTC. It specifies CASSLANRGTYNEQFF.